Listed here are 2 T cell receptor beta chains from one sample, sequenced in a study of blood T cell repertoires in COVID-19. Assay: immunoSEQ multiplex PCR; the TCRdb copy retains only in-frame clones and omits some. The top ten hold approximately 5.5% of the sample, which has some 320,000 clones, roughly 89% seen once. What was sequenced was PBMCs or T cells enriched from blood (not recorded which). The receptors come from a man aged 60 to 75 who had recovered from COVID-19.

The CDR3 DNA is TGTGCCAGCAGCTCGGGGGGCCTAGCGGGAGGGGATGAGCAGTTCTTC. Translating it yields CASSSGGLAGGDEQFF. V is TRBV11-2 and J is TRBJ2-1; 12 bases agree with TRBD2. This CDR3 comprises 16 residues. The V gene's germline CDR1 is SGHAT and CDR2 FQNNGV. The trim removed 4 bases at V and 8 bases at J, leaving 9 bases unmatched.

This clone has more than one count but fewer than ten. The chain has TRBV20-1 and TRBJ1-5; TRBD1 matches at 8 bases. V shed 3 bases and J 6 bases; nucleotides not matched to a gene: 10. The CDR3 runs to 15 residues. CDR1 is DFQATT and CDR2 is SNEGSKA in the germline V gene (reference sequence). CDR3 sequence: CSASGQGAYGQPQHF. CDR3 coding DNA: TGCAGTGCTAGTGGGCAGGGGGCGTACGGTCAGCCCCAGCATTTT.